The next 11 T cell receptor beta chains were all read from a single sample in a study of graft-versus-host responses after intestinal transplantation. Their specific antigens are unknown. Sequencing used immunoSEQ multiplex PCR; TCRdb keeps in-frame clones, though not all of them. This table has some 86,000 clones, roughly 89% appearing once. The sample in question was unstimulated CD4+ T cells sorted from spleen or lymph node cells, obtained before intestinal transplant. These receptors all come from a human donor who received an intestinal transplant.

The chain is built from TRBV18 and TRBJ2-1; 11 nucleotides line up with TRBD2. The CDR3 extends over 16 amino acids. Trimming took 3 bases from V and 3 from J; bases not matched to a gene: 4. Per germline, CDR1 KGHSH and CDR2 LQKENI. The CDR3 region has the DNA TGTGCCAGCTCACCCGTGGGACTAGCGGTCTACAATGAGCAGTTCTTC. Its protein is CASSPVGLAVYNEQFF. The complete variable domain, with remaining parts taken from reference TRBV18 and TRBJ2-1, reads NAGVMQNPRHLVRRRGQEARLRCSPMKGHSHVYWYRQLPEEGLKFMVYLQKENIIDESGMPKERFSAEFPKEGPSILRIQQVVRGDSAAYFCASSPVGLAVYNEQFFGPGTRLTVL.

The chain combines TRBV10-1 with TRBJ2-3, with 11 bases fitting TRBD1. V gave up 4 bases and J gave up 0 bases; unmatched junction bases: 6. The CDR3 length is 17 residues. CDR1 and CDR2 from the germline V gene are WNHNN and SYGVQD (reference sequence). The CDR3 region is CASSGTGGMMSTDTQYF. CDR3 bases: TGCGCCAGCAGTGGGACAGGGGGCATGATGAGCACAGATACGCAGTATTTT.

The DNA for the CDR3 is TGTGCCAGCAGCTTAACGGCGGGGCGGACAGATACGCAGTATTTT. It encodes CASSLTAGRTDTQYF. The genes are TRBV7-2 and TRBJ2-3; TRBD2 is a possible D gene (6 bases). CDR1 and CDR2 (germline): SGHTA, FQGNSA. This CDR3 has 15 residues. V lost 2 bases to trimming and J lost 3 bases, with 12 bases between them.

The chain combines TRBV4-3 with TRBJ2-2; 11 bases are shared with TRBD2. V lost 4 bases and J lost 2; bases outside the gene matches: 3. The CDR3 sequence is 16 residues long. The V gene's germline CDR1 is LGHNA and CDR2 YSLEER. The CDR3 sequence: CASSLSGGANTGELFF. The CDR3 coding sequence is TGCGCCAGCAGCCTTAGCGGGGGGGCTAACACCGGGGAGCTGTTTTTT.

Points on this clone: Given the absence of the conserved phenylalanine or tryptophan at the CDR3 end, a read error is likely. This sequence joins TRBV6-5 and TRBJ1-2, with D possibly matching TRBD1 (5 bases). The V end was cut by 0 bases, the J end by 2 bases, with 10 bases between. This CDR3 is 15 amino acids long. Per the germline V gene, CDR1 is MNHEY and CDR2 is SVGAGI. The CDR3 loop reads CASSYSTVTNYGYTL. The DNA of the CDR3 is TGTGCCAGCAGTTACTCGACAGTTACAAACTATGGCTACACCCTC.

This chain connects TRBV30 to TRBJ1-1; no clear D gene. V lost 1 base, J lost 0 bases, and 9 bases lay in between. CDR1 is GTSNPN and CDR2 is SVGIG in the germline V gene (reference sequence). The length of the CDR3 is 14 residues. The CDR3 nucleotides are TGTGCCTGGAGTGAGGGAGGGATGAACACTGAAGCTTTCTTT. Its protein is CAWSEGGMNTEAFF.

The chain couples TRBV7-3 to TRBJ2-5; TRBD1 agrees at 7 bases. Germline CDR1 and CDR2: SGHTA and FQGTGA. V shed 5 bases, J shed 2 bases, and the junction held 5 bases outside the gene matches. There are 14 residues in the CDR3. Written as DNA, the CDR3 is TGTGCCAGCAGCCCACAACAGGGGCAAGAGACCCAGTACTTC. Translated: CASSPQQGQETQYF. Together with reference TRBV7-3 and TRBJ2-5, the CDR3 gives the full variable domain: GAGVSQTPSNKVTEKGKYVELRCDPISGHTALYWYRQSLGQGPEFLIYFQGTGAADDSGLPNDRFFAVRPEGSVSTLKIQRTERGDSAVYLCASSPQQGQETQYFGPGTRLLVL.

The rearrangement joins TRBV7-2 to TRBJ2-2; D gene uncertain. The CDR3 runs to 13 residues. Germline V CDR1 and CDR2: SGHTA, FQGNSA. V lost 2 bases and J lost 6, with 7 bases in between. CDR3 region: CASSLKRSGELFF. The CDR3 nucleotides read TGTGCCAGCAGCTTAAAACGGTCCGGGGAGCTGTTTTTT.

The J gene is TRBJ1-2, the V gene TRBV29-1; 8 bases line up with TRBD1. CDR3 length equals 14 residues. Trimming at V came to 4 bases and at J to 5 bases, leaving 9 bases not matched to a gene. Germline V gene data show CDR1 as SQVTM and CDR2 as ANQGSEA. The CDR3 loop reads CSVVDRGRGYGYTF. CDR3 bases: TGCAGCGTTGTCGACAGGGGAAGGGGGTATGGCTACACCTTC.

The chain recombines TRBV11-2 with TRBJ1-4; D remains unclear. The CDR3 is made up of 12 amino acids. V was shortened by 5 bases and J by 10 bases, with 11 bases between the two germline ends. Germline CDR1 reads SGHAT; CDR2 reads FQNNGV. As DNA, the CDR3 is TGTGCCAGCAGCCTCGCGGCGAGAAAACTGTTTTTT. Encoded protein: CASSLAARKLFF.

The rearrangement uses TRBV6-6 and TRBJ2-7; tentative D call: TRBD1 (6 bases). Germline values: CDR1 MNHNY, CDR2 SVGAGI (reference sequence). Trimming removed 2 bases from V and 5 bases from J, with 13 bases in between. The CDR3 has 14 amino acids. The CDR3: CASSYQGFWDEQYF. CDR3 nucleotides: TGTGCCAGCAGTTACCAGGGGTTTTGGGACGAGCAGTACTTC.